Following are 14 T cell receptor beta chains from one sample sequenced in a study of T cell repertoires in cytomegalovirus infection. Their antigens remain unidentified. TCRdb reprocessed the reads via MiXCR and lists one record per CDR3 protein. This table has some 800,000 distinct CDR3 sequences, roughly 28% appearing once. This specimen was cultured CD8+ T cells from PBMCs, taken from culture after CMV antigen stimulation. Source of these receptors: a human donor in good health (CMV status not recorded). Some clones in this sample may be carry-over from other donors' samples.

J is TRBJ1-4 and V is TRBV20-1, with 7 nucleotides matching TRBD1. Germline values: CDR1 DFQATT, CDR2 SNEGSKA (reference sequence). V trimming: 0 bases; J trimming: 7 bases; junction bases outside the gene matches: 5. The CDR3 is made up of 14 amino acids. The CDR3 DNA sequence: TGCAGTGCTAGAGACAGGGGGTACGGTGAAAAACTGTTTTTT. This translates into CSARDRGYGEKLFF.

The gene calls are TRBV27 and TRBJ2-1, with 13 bases matching TRBD2. The CDR3 contains 18 residues. In germline, CDR1 is MNHEY, CDR2 SMNVEV (reference sequence). The J segment lost 0 bases and the V segment lost 4 bases, leaving 6 bases of the junction unmatched. The CDR3 nucleotides are TGTGCCAGCAGTTCTCCCTGGACTAGCGGGGGCTCCTACAATGAGCAGTTCTTC. Translating it yields CASSSPWTSGGSYNEQFF.

This clonotype appeared a few times. CDR3: CASTRQGKLFF. CDR3 bases: TGTGCCAGCACCCGACAGGGAAAACTGTTTTTT. V and J are TRBV7-9 and TRBJ1-4; 7 nucleotides match TRBD1. Germline V gene lookup returns CDR1 SEHNR and CDR2 FQNEAQ (reference sequence). The CDR3 runs 11 residues. V lost 7 bases to trimming and J lost 10 bases; unmatched junction nucleotides: 3. The full variable domain, rest sourced from reference TRBV7-9 and TRBJ1-4, is DTGVSQNPRHKITKRGQNVTFRCDPISEHNRLYWYRQTLGQGPEFLTYFQNEAQLEKSRLLSDRFSAERPKGSFSTLEIQRTEQGDSAMYLCASTRQGKLFFGSGTQLSVL.

This clonotype was counted ten times or more. The chain combines TRBV7-2 with TRBJ2-5; 9 nucleotides match TRBD1. Looked up from germline, CDR1 is SGHTA and CDR2 is FQGNSA. V lost 5 bases and J lost 2; bases outside the gene matches: 9. The CDR3 extends over 16 amino acids. In DNA, the CDR3 is TGTGCCAGCAGCCCTTTCGGGACAGGGAGGCAAGAGACCCAGTACTTC. Translated: CASSPFGTGRQETQYF.

The V call is TRBV2, the J call TRBJ2-1; D is undetermined. There are 14 residues in the CDR3. The germline V and J ends were trimmed by 8 bases and 6 bases, with 17 bases remaining between them. CDR1 SNHLY and CDR2 FYNNEI come from the germline V gene. CDR3 sequence reads: CASPRSRTPNEQFF. The CDR3 DNA sequence: TGTGCCAGCCCGCGGTCCCGCACCCCCAATGAGCAGTTCTTC.

This clonotype was observed a single time. The chain employs TRBV10-3 and TRBJ2-1, with TRBD2 matching 7 bases. The CDR3 covers 15 residues. Germline V CDR1 and CDR2: ENHRY, SYGVKD. With V trimmed by 1 base and J by 4 bases, 4 bases remained unmatched. CDR3 sequence (DNA): TGTGCCATCAGTGAGTACGGACTAGTATACAATGAGCAGTTCTTC. This encodes CAISEYGLVYNEQFF.

Here the CDR3 reads CASSLTGNSSYEQYV. The CDR3 coding sequence is TGTGCCAGCAGTTTGACAGGGAACAGCTCCTACGAGCAGTACGTC. This chain joins TRBV6-2 or TRBV6-3 and TRBJ2-7, with 7 bases that match TRBD1. The junction had 6 bases not matched to a gene; V was cut back by 4 bases and J by 0 bases. Germline loops: CDR1 MNHEY, CDR2 SVGEGT. This CDR3 has 15 residues.

The rearrangement uses TRBV24-1 and TRBJ2-1; D ambiguous. The V gene's germline CDR1 is KGHDR and CDR2 SFDVKD. The length of the CDR3 is 19 residues. Trimming took off 2 bases at V and 8 bases at J, with 27 bases between the two ends. The CDR3 nucleotides read TGTGCCACCAGTGATTCTCGTACGATGTGGGGTACGGACCCCGATGAGCAGTTCTTC. It specifies CATSDSRTMWGTDPDEQFF.

This clonotype appeared many times. V and J are TRBV7-2 and TRBJ1-1, with 9 bases matching TRBD1. The CDR3 runs 18 residues. V shed 3 bases and J 4 bases; nucleotides not matched to a gene: 15. Germline V lookup: CDR1 SGHTA, CDR2 FQGNSA. Here the CDR3 reads CASSFRKWVTGGGTEAFF. In nucleotides, the CDR3 is TGTGCCAGCAGCTTTAGAAAGTGGGTGACAGGGGGAGGCACTGAAGCTTTCTTT.

For the CDR3, the DNA is TGTGCCAGCAGAGCAGATAGCTCCTATAATTCACCCCTCCACTTT. Translated: CASRADSSYNSPLHF. The chain links TRBV2 to TRBJ1-6; D is ambiguous. Trimming took off 6 bases at V and 0 bases at J, with 9 bases between the two ends. CDR1 is SNHLY and CDR2 is FYNNEI in the germline V gene. The CDR3 is 15 amino acids.

The table lists this clonotype with many counts. CDR3: CASSPSLRSPMNTEAFF. The CDR3 coding sequence is TGTGCCAGCAGCCCTTCTCTCAGAAGCCCCATGAACACTGAAGCTTTCTTT. The V call is TRBV7-2, the J call TRBJ1-1, with unresolved D. The V end was cut by 5 bases, the J end by 0 bases, with 19 bases between. This CDR3 spans 17 amino acids. CDR1 is SGHTA, CDR2 FQGNSA, per germline.

The table lists this clonotype with many counts. J is TRBJ2-2 and V is TRBV7-6, with D possibly TRBD1 on 6 matching bases. V shed 5 bases and J shed 8 bases, with 15 bases lying between them. CDR3 length equals 14 residues. Germline loops: CDR1 SGHVS, CDR2 FNYEAQ. The CDR3 DNA follows: TGTGCCAGCAGCCGGGACACCCAGTCAGGGGAGCTGTTTTTT. Its protein product is CASSRDTQSGELFF.

The rearrangement links TRBV6-6 to TRBJ2-7; a possible D gene is TRBD2 (7 bases). The length of the CDR3 is 13 residues. Germline values: CDR1 MNHNY, CDR2 SVGAGI (reference sequence). V was cut by 8 bases and J by 1 base, with 12 bases left in between. The chain's CDR3 is CASGGGGSYEQYF. DNA of the CDR3: TGTGCCAGCGGGGGCGGGGGTTCCTACGAGCAGTACTTC.

This clonotype appeared a few times. The chain recombines TRBV15 with TRBJ1-1, with 10 bases identical to TRBD1. Germline CDR1 reads LNHNV; CDR2 reads YYDKDF (reference sequence). CDR3 length: 19 residues. V lost 0 bases and J lost 3; bases outside the gene matches: 13. The CDR3 protein is CATSRDKGRQGAIDTEAFF. CDR3 DNA sequence: TGTGCCACCAGCAGAGATAAGGGGAGACAGGGGGCTATCGACACTGAAGCTTTCTTT.